A single sample is the source of the 32 T cell receptor beta chains below, sequenced in a study of T cell responses to AZD1222 COVID-19 vaccine. Assay: immunoSEQ multiplex PCR; the TCRdb copy retains only in-frame clones and omits some. The table lists some 150,000 clones, approximately 88% of them singletons. The input for sequencing was peripheral blood, taken on day 0 of MenACWY control vaccination. Receptors originate from an adult in good health.

The V call is TRBV5-5, the J call TRBJ2-2; 9 bases map to TRBD1. CDR1 SGHKS and CDR2 YYEKEE come from the germline V gene (reference sequence). The CDR3 sequence is 17 residues long. With V trimmed by 6 bases and J by 1 base, 10 bases remained unmatched. The CDR3 nucleotides read TGTGCCAGCACCGTACTACCGGGACAGGGGAACACCGGGGAGCTGTTTTTT. Translated, it gives CASTVLPGQGNTGELFF.

This chain connects TRBV6-5 to TRBJ2-2; tentatively, D is TRBD2 (6 bases). Trimming pared 0 bases from V and 14 bases from J, leaving 19 bases between. Germline V gives CDR1 MNHEY, CDR2 SVGAGI. The CDR3 extends over 15 amino acids. In DNA form, the CDR3 reads TGTGCCAGCAGTTACTCGTTAGTTTTCGCGGGATCCCTGTTTTTT. Translated, it gives CASSYSLVFAGSLFF.

The chain couples TRBV1 to TRBJ1-4. TRBV1 is a listed pseudogene. The CDR3 spans 18 residues. CDR3 nucleotide sequence: TGCACCAGCAGGCCGATTGAGGCGGAATACCGTAAGAATGAAAAACTGTTTTTT. Translated: CTSRPIEAEYRKNEKLFF.

The gene calls are TRBV7-2 and TRBJ1-1; perhaps TRBD1 as D (6 bases). This CDR3 is 14 amino acids long. Trimming took off 3 bases at V and 5 bases at J, with 13 bases between the two ends. Germline V gives CDR1 SGHTA, CDR2 FQGNSA. Written as DNA, the CDR3 is TGTGCCAGCAGCTTTAGGGGGGCTGGTACTGAAGCTTTCTTT. As protein: CASSFRGAGTEAFF.

V and J are TRBV7-8 and TRBJ2-5, with D maybe TRBD2 (7 bases). CDR3 length: 15 residues. The germline gives CDR1 SGHVS, CDR2 FQNEAQ. Between the trimmed V and J ends, which lost 5 bases and 5 bases, there was a span of 18 bases. For the CDR3, the DNA is TGTGCCAGCAGCCCCCATACCCGGGGGGCTGAGACCCAGTACTTC. Protein sequence: CASSPHTRGAETQYF.

This sequence joins TRBV9 and TRBJ2-5; no reliable D call. The CDR3 extends over 13 amino acids. The V gene lost 3 bases and the J gene lost 5 bases, with 11 bases spanning the gap. The germline V gene has CDR1 SGDLS and CDR2 YYNGEE. The chain's CDR3 is CASSGGSEETQYF. DNA for the CDR3: TGTGCCAGCAGCGGGGGAAGCGAGGAGACCCAGTACTTC.

The chain employs TRBV5-1 and TRBJ1-3, with 8 bases identical to TRBD1. The CDR3 loop spans 17 amino acids. CDR1 is SGHRS and CDR2 is YFSETQ in the germline V gene. The V gene end was trimmed by 0 bases and the J gene end by 2 bases; junction bases not matched to a gene: 7. The CDR3 DNA follows: TGCGCCAGCAGCTTGGAGAAGACACAGGGGGCTGGAAACACCATATATTTT. This encodes CASSLEKTQGAGNTIYF.

The rearrangement joins TRBV3-1 (or the pseudogene TRBV3-2) to TRBJ1-1; D remains ambiguous. Germline V gene lookup returns CDR1 LGHDT and CDR2 YNNKEL (reference sequence). The germline V and J ends were trimmed by 1 base and 10 bases, with 13 bases remaining between them. The CDR3 contains 13 residues. The CDR3 nucleotides are TGTGCCAGCAGCCAAGGATGGGTGGGAATAGCTTTCTTT. Its protein product is CASSQGWVGIAFF.

The rearrangement uses TRBV18 and TRBJ2-7; TRBD1 matches 11 bases. Germline V CDR1 and CDR2: KGHSH, LQKENI. V dropped 0 bases and J dropped 3; count of bases not matched to a gene: 1. CDR3 length: 15 residues. The DNA for the CDR3 is TGTGCCAGCTCACCACCTGGGACAGGGGGCTACGAGCAGTACTTC. Its protein is CASSPPGTGGYEQYF.

The rearrangement uses TRBV4-1 and TRBJ2-7; 9 bases line up with TRBD2. The CDR3 covers 19 residues. The ends lost 0 bases at V and 4 bases at J; junction bases unmatched: 16. Germline CDR1 MGHRA, CDR2 YSYEKL. The DNA of the CDR3 is TGCGCCAGCAGCCAAGATCTACGGTCGAGCGGGAGGACGTTGTACGAGCAGTACTTC. Translating gives CASSQDLRSSGRTLYEQYF.

This clone was seen only a few times. CDR3 amino acids: CATSDLLGQGAMSSGNTIYF. The CDR3 bases are TGTGCCACCAGTGATTTGTTGGGACAGGGGGCTATGAGCTCTGGAAACACCATATATTTT. The chain uses TRBV24-1 and TRBJ1-3; 12 nucleotides match TRBD1. Germline lookup yields CDR1 KGHDR and CDR2 SFDVKD. The ends lost 0 bases at V and 0 bases at J; junction bases unmatched: 8. This CDR3 has 20 amino acids.

The chain uses TRBV4-2 and TRBJ2-5; 10 bases match TRBD1. The junction had 7 bases not matched to a gene; V was cut back by 4 bases and J by 5 bases. The germline V gene encodes CDR1 LGHNA and CDR2 YNFKEQ. CDR3 length: 15 residues. The CDR3 region is CASSLGQGERETQYF. The DNA of the CDR3 is TGTGCCAGCAGCCTCGGACAGGGGGAGAGGGAGACCCAGTACTTC.

The rearrangement uses TRBV11-3 and TRBJ2-1; 7 bases are a match to TRBD2. CDR1 and CDR2 (germline): SGHNT, YENEEA. The CDR3 extends over 14 amino acids. The J segment lost 7 bases and the V segment lost 4 bases, leaving 7 bases of the junction unmatched. CDR3 nucleotide sequence: TGTGCCAGCAGCTACCGGGACGGGGGGAATGAGCAGTTCTTC. This sequence encodes CASSYRDGGNEQFF.

The V gene is TRBV10-3, the J gene TRBJ1-3; TRBD1 is a possible D gene (5 bases). From germline, CDR1 is ENHRY and CDR2 SYGVKD. Trimming took 3 bases from V and 0 from J, leaving 9 bases between them. CDR3 length equals 15 residues. The CDR3 protein is CAISDEGSSGNTIYF. The CDR3 DNA sequence: TGTGCCATCAGTGATGAGGGGAGCTCTGGAAACACCATATATTTT.

The rearrangement uses TRBV4-1 and TRBJ1-1; no firm D call. The CDR3 length is 15 residues. Trimming stripped 6 bases from V and 1 base from J, with 15 bases between. Germline V gene sequence: CDR1 MGHRA, CDR2 YSYEKL. In nucleotides, the CDR3 is TGCGCCAGCAGTCGAGTCGGCGGCTCGAACACTGAAGCTTTCTTT. It translates to CASSRVGGSNTEAFF.

The chain has TRBV9 and TRBJ2-6; 7 bases match TRBD1. Looked up from germline, CDR1 is SGDLS and CDR2 is YYNGEE. V lost 3 bases and J lost 0; bases outside the gene matches: 9. CDR3 length equals 18 residues. DNA for the CDR3: TGTGCCAGCAGCGCCCGGACAGGTCCCTCCTCTGGGGCCAACGTCCTGACTTTC. This translates into CASSARTGPSSGANVLTF. Using reference TRBV9 and TRBJ2-6 for the parts outside the CDR3, the full variable domain is DSGVTQTPKHLITATGQRVTLRCSPRSGDLSVYWYQQSLDQGLQFLIQYYNGEERAKGNILERFSAQQFPDLHSELNLSSLELGDSALYFCASSARTGPSSGANVLTFGAGSRLTVL.

The V call is TRBV27, the J call TRBJ2-1; 9 nucleotides align to TRBD1. The CDR3 runs 13 residues. The trim removed 7 bases at V and 10 bases at J, leaving 8 bases unmatched. CDR1 and CDR2 (germline): MNHEY, SMNVEV (reference sequence). CDR3 protein: CASKVQGAGEQFF. In DNA, the CDR3 is TGTGCCAGCAAGGTACAGGGGGCAGGGGAGCAGTTCTTC.

The gene calls are TRBV27 and TRBJ2-7, with 14 bases fitting TRBD2. The CDR3 spans 15 residues. Germline V gene data show CDR1 as MNHEY and CDR2 as SMNVEV (reference sequence). V shed 4 bases and J 4 bases; nucleotides not matched to a gene: 3. The CDR3 region has the DNA TGTGCCAGCAGTTCAGGGACTAGCGGGAGTTACGAGCAGTACTTC. Residues: CASSSGTSGSYEQYF.

The V gene is TRBV2, the J gene TRBJ2-1; TRBD2 is a possible D gene (6 bases). Between the trimmed V and J ends, which lost 7 bases and 2 bases, there was a span of 15 bases. Germline values: CDR1 SNHLY, CDR2 FYNNEI. The CDR3 covers 15 residues. The DNA of the CDR3 is TGTGCCAGCAACTCGGGTAGCGGAACCTACAATGAGCAGTTCTTC. This gives the protein CASNSGSGTYNEQFF.

The chain carries TRBV7-9 and TRBJ1-2, with D tentatively TRBD1 (6 bases). Germline V gene sequence: CDR1 SEHNR, CDR2 FQNEAQ (reference sequence). The CDR3 is made up of 18 amino acids. V was clipped by 2 bases and J by 0 bases, with 19 bases between them. The CDR3 loop is CASSLRWAGEAANYGYTF. The CDR3 DNA is TGTGCCAGCAGCTTACGGTGGGCAGGGGAGGCAGCTAACTATGGCTACACCTTC.

V is TRBV5-4 and J is TRBJ1-4; D is possibly TRBD1 (6 bases). Trimming removed 4 bases from V and 3 bases from J, with 13 bases in between. Germline lookup yields CDR1 SGHNT and CDR2 YYREEE (reference sequence). CDR3 length equals 15 residues. In DNA form, the CDR3 reads TGTGCCAGCAGCGCACGGGACACAGCTAATGAAAAACTGTTTTTT. As protein: CASSARDTANEKLFF. Looking up the rest from reference TRBV5-4 and TRBJ1-4 gives the full variable domain: ETGVTQSPTHLIKTRGQQVTLRCSSQSGHNTVSWYQQALGQGPQFIFQYYREEENGRGNFPPRFSGLQFPNYSSELNVNALELDDSALYLCASSARDTANEKLFFGSGTQLSVL.

The rearrangement joins TRBV10-2 to TRBJ1-3; TRBD1 might be the D (6 bases). The V gene lost 6 bases and the J gene lost 3 bases, with 18 bases spanning the gap. This CDR3 spans 16 amino acids. Germline-derived CDR1 and CDR2 are WSHSY and SAAADI. The CDR3 is CASSLETGYLGNTIYF. CDR3 DNA: TGCGCCAGCAGCCTCGAGACAGGCTATCTTGGAAACACCATATATTTT.

The chain links TRBV21-1 to TRBJ2-1. TRBV21-1 is a known pseudogene. The length of the CDR3 is 14 residues. The chain's CDR3 is CASSPPPGDNEQFF. The CDR3 nucleotides are TGTGCCAGCAGCCCTCCCCCCGGCGACAATGAGCAGTTCTTC.

The chain is built from TRBV6-2 or TRBV6-3 and TRBJ2-2; 8 bases map to TRBD2. With V trimmed by 2 bases and J by 5 bases, 4 bases remained unmatched. Germline lookup yields CDR1 MNHEY and CDR2 SVGEGT. This CDR3 is built from 15 residues. In nucleotides, the CDR3 is TGTGCCAGCAGTTACGTAGCGGGGAGTACCGGGGAGCTGTTTTTT. Translated, it gives CASSYVAGSTGELFF.

This clone appeared a single time. This chain links TRBV6-5 with TRBJ1-2; D possibly corresponds to TRBD1 (6 bases). CDR1 is MNHEY and CDR2 is SVGAGI in the germline V gene. V gave up 6 bases and J gave up 7 bases, with 18 bases separating them. This CDR3 spans 14 amino acids. The CDR3 here is CASSRTGGYLGYTF. DNA for the CDR3: TGTGCCAGCAGCCGAACCGGGGGCTATCTTGGCTACACCTTC.

The CDR3 sequence: CASSRDRTTPLHF. CDR3 in DNA: TGCGCCAGCAGCCGGGACAGGACTACACCCCTCCACTTT. The chain combines TRBV5-1 with TRBJ1-6; TRBD1 matches at 8 bases. Germline V gives CDR1 SGHRS, CDR2 YFSETQ. V trimming: 4 bases; J trimming: 11 bases; junction bases outside the gene matches: 5. This CDR3 comprises 13 residues.

The chain has TRBV19 and TRBJ1-5; D ambiguous. The CDR3 contains 16 residues. V shed 3 bases and J shed 5 bases, with 17 bases lying between them. Germline V gives CDR1 LNHDA, CDR2 SQIVND (reference sequence). CDR3 loop: CASSMNRVAGDQPQHF. The CDR3 DNA is TGTGCCAGTAGTATGAATCGAGTGGCCGGTGATCAGCCCCAGCATTTT.

The rearrangement joins TRBV20-1 to TRBJ2-5; a possible D gene is TRBD1 (6 bases). Trimming stripped 3 bases from V and 4 bases from J, with 12 bases between. There are 13 residues in the CDR3. Germline V gives CDR1 DFQATT, CDR2 SNEGSKA (reference sequence). CDR3 sequence reads: CSASTGFRETQYF. CDR3 nucleotide sequence: TGCAGTGCTAGTACAGGGTTTCGAGAGACCCAGTACTTC.

The chain combines TRBV19 with TRBJ2-7; D is uncertain. This CDR3 is 16 amino acids long. Germline V gene sequence: CDR1 LNHDA, CDR2 SQIVND (reference sequence). Trimming took 4 bases from V and 0 from J, leaving 16 bases between them. The CDR3 here is CASSNPDPTSSYEQYF. For the CDR3, the DNA is TGTGCCAGTAGTAATCCCGATCCGACTTCCTCCTACGAGCAGTACTTC.

This chain joins TRBV7-2 and TRBJ1-2, with D unresolved. The V and J ends lost 1 base and 7 bases respectively, with 13 bases between them. The CDR3 is 14 amino acids. The germline V gene has CDR1 SGHTA and CDR2 FQGNSA. The chain's CDR3 is CASSLVRGLRGYTF. As DNA, the CDR3 is TGTGCCAGCAGCTTAGTACGGGGTCTGCGTGGCTACACCTTC. Drawing the rest from reference TRBV7-2 and TRBJ1-2, the complete variable domain is GAGVSQSPSNKVTEKGKDVELRCDPISGHTALYWYRQSLGQGLEFLIYFQGNSAPDKSGLPSDRFSAERTGGSVSTLTIQRTQQEDSAVYLCASSLVRGLRGYTFGSGTRLTVV.

The genes are TRBV9 and TRBJ2-3, with TRBD1 identical over 7 bases. Unmatched junction bases numbered 14, after V lost 3 bases and J lost 10 bases. Per germline, CDR1 SGDLS and CDR2 YYNGEE. The CDR3 totals 15 residues. CDR3 protein: CASSDLSGGTLPQYF. The CDR3 DNA sequence: TGTGCCAGCAGCGATCTTTCAGGGGGTACCCTCCCGCAGTATTTT.

This clone was counted a single time. The sample carries other DNA sequences with the same CDR3. This chain uses TRBV7-2 with TRBJ1-1; a weak D match, TRBD1 (5 bases). The CDR3 has 15 amino acids. Trimming removed 0 bases at V and 0 bases at J, with 8 bases between. CDR1 is SGHTA and CDR2 is FQGNSA in the germline V gene. The CDR3 region is CASSLAGAMNTEAFF. The CDR3 DNA reads TGTGCCAGCAGCTTAGCTGGGGCAATGAACACTGAAGCTTTCTTT.